This T cell receptor beta chain was sequenced in a study of blood T cell repertoires in COVID-19. Overall study context: PBMCs, B-cell-depleted T cells, or T cells were the source of the cDNA or gDNA that made up the material.

Libraries were prepared by immunoSEQ multiplex PCR; TCRdb keeps only in-frame clonotypes and omits some of them. The sample yields 200,000 to 250,000 clones, 80% to 95% seen once. Trimming pared 4 bases from V and 2 bases from J, leaving 8 bases between. The CDR3 totals 14 residues. From germline, CDR1 is MNHEY and CDR2 SMNVEV (reference sequence). The TCR originated in a young man with COVID-19, enrolled during active disease. The material sequenced was peripheral blood. The rearrangement uses TRBV27 and TRBJ1-4; possibly TRBD1 for D (5 bases). The CDR3 reads CASSSGRTNEKLFF. The CDR3 coding sequence is TGTGCCAGCAGTTCAGGGAGGACTAATGAAAAACTGTTTTTT.